What follows are 32 T cell receptor beta chains derived from one specimen sequenced in a study of blood T cell repertoires in COVID-19. Clones were sequenced by immunoSEQ multiplex PCR, and TCRdb holds only the in-frame ones, with some missing. Among approximately 270,000 clones listed, about 85% were seen once. The sequenced sample consisted of peripheral blood. The source of these receptors is a man younger than 35 with active or convalescent COVID-19.

In DNA, the CDR3 is TGTGCCAGCAGCGCGGGCCATTATAGCAATCAGCCCCAGCATTTT. Translation gives CASSAGHYSNQPQHF. The chain links TRBV3-1 (or the pseudogene TRBV3-2) to TRBJ1-5; D remains unclear. Germline loops: CDR1 LGHDT, CDR2 YNNKEL (reference sequence). This CDR3 has 15 amino acids. V lost 5 bases and J 0 bases, leaving 11 bases between the germline ends.

This clone was observed once. The chain uses TRBV30 and TRBJ1-4, with D perhaps matching TRBD1 (5 bases). The germline V gene encodes CDR1 GTSNPN and CDR2 SVGIG (reference sequence). The length of the CDR3 is 15 residues. Trimming shortened V by 2 bases and J by 1 base, and 11 bases separated the two germline ends. The CDR3 sequence: CAWSILGGTNEKLFF. DNA for the CDR3: TGTGCCTGGAGTATTCTGGGGGGAACTAATGAAAAACTGTTTTTT.

This sequence joins TRBV9 and TRBJ2-7; 8 nucleotides line up with TRBD2. This CDR3 comprises 17 residues. CDR1 and CDR2 from the germline V gene are SGDLS and YYNGEE. Unmatched junction bases numbered 15, after V lost 0 bases and J lost 7 bases. This CDR3 reads CASSVGIAGSTTEEQYF. The CDR3 nucleotides read TGTGCCAGCAGCGTAGGAATAGCGGGATCGACTACTGAGGAGCAGTACTTC.

V usage is TRBV6-2 or TRBV6-3 and J usage is TRBJ1-1; 8 nucleotides agree with TRBD1. V shed 6 bases and J 1 base; nucleotides not matched to a gene: 4. Germline V lookup: CDR1 MNHEY, CDR2 SVGEGT. The CDR3 sequence is 14 residues long. In DNA, the CDR3 is TGTGCCAGCAGCCGGACAGGGACGAACACTGAAGCTTTCTTT. Protein product: CASSRTGTNTEAFF.

V and J are TRBV3-1 (or the pseudogene TRBV3-2) and TRBJ1-2, with D hard to call. V was clipped by 5 bases and J by 8 bases, with 15 bases between them. Germline loops: CDR1 LGHDT, CDR2 YNNKEL (reference sequence). The CDR3 loop spans 13 amino acids. The CDR3 DNA follows: TGTGCCAGCAGCGATGTCCAGGCTCGGGGCTACACCTTC. It translates to CASSDVQARGYTF.

The CDR3 loop is CASSQMSLAGGPQYF. The CDR3 DNA follows: TGTGCCAGCAGCCAAATGTCACTAGCGGGGGGCCCGCAGTACTTC. The rearrangement uses TRBV3-1 (or the pseudogene TRBV3-2) and TRBJ2-7; TRBD2 agrees at 12 bases. CDR1 is LGHDT, CDR2 YNNKEL, per germline (reference sequence). This CDR3 is built from 15 residues. V lost 2 bases to trimming and J lost 9 bases; unmatched junction nucleotides: 8.

This clone was detected only once. This chain connects TRBV5-4 to TRBJ1-2; a weak D match, TRBD1 (5 bases). This CDR3 region has 13 residues. Deletions cut 3 bases from V and 7 bases from J, with 13 bases between. From germline, CDR1 is SGHNT and CDR2 YYREEE (reference sequence). The CDR3 here is CASSSSGSGGYTF. The CDR3 DNA follows: TGTGCCAGCAGCTCATCAGGGTCCGGTGGCTACACCTTC.

This chain uses TRBV9 with TRBJ2-7; TRBD1 aligns across 8 bases. V was clipped by 4 bases and J by 6 bases; unmatched bases: 9. Germline V gives CDR1 SGDLS, CDR2 YYNGEE. The CDR3 contains 14 residues. The CDR3 DNA follows: TGTGCCAGCAGCCCCCAGGGGGCACTCTCCGAGCAGTACTTC. This encodes CASSPQGALSEQYF.

V gene TRBV6-1 combines with J gene TRBJ1-5; the match to TRBD1 covers 7 bases. J gave up 5 bases and V 1 base, and 2 bases lay outside the gene matches. The CDR3 covers 14 residues. The germline V gene has CDR1 MNHNS and CDR2 SASEGT. DNA for the CDR3: TGTGCCAGCAGTGAAGTGACAGGGTATCAGCCCCAGCATTTT. Translation: CASSEVTGYQPQHF.

The sample holds many counts of this clone. V is TRBV6-2 or TRBV6-3 and J is TRBJ2-7, with a weak D call TRBD2 (5 bases). Germline V CDR1 and CDR2: MNHEY, SVGEGT. Between the trimmed V and J ends, which lost 0 bases and 0 bases, there was a span of 12 bases. The CDR3 spans 16 residues. CDR3 coding DNA: TGTGCCAGCAGTTACTCGAAGCGGACGAGCTCCTACGAGCAGTACTTC. Translation: CASSYSKRTSSYEQYF.

J is TRBJ1-2 and V is TRBV5-1; D gene unclear. The CDR3 has 16 residues. CDR1 is SGHRS and CDR2 is YFSETQ in the germline V gene. V was cut by 0 bases and J by 4 bases, with 16 bases left in between. CDR3 coding DNA: TGCGCCAGCAGCTTGGACCGGACTTCTACGCTCTATGGCTACACCTTC. This translates into CASSLDRTSTLYGYTF.

This sequence joins TRBV7-2 and TRBJ2-2, with D possibly matching TRBD2 (5 bases). V shed 5 bases and J shed 6 bases, with 13 bases lying between them. CDR3 length: 14 amino acids. Germline assignment: CDR1 SGHTA and CDR2 FQGNSA. CDR3 nucleotide sequence: TGTGCCAGCAGCCCCCGGACTGGATCCGGGGAGCTGTTTTTT. It is translated as CASSPRTGSGELFF. The full variable domain, rest sourced from reference TRBV7-2 and TRBJ2-2, is GAGVSQSPSNKVTEKGKDVELRCDPISGHTALYWYRQSLGQGLEFLIYFQGNSAPDKSGLPSDRFSAERTGGSVSTLTIQRTQQEDSAVYLCASSPRTGSGELFFGEGSRLTVL.

The rearrangement uses TRBV14 and TRBJ1-2; D is unresolved. With 4 bases removed from V and 7 bases from J, the gap between germline ends came to 16 bases. CDR1 and CDR2 (germline): SGHDN, FVKESK. The CDR3 runs to 14 residues. The CDR3 reads CASSRPGRGGGYTF. The DNA for the CDR3 is TGTGCCAGCAGCCGCCCGGGTAGAGGAGGTGGCTACACCTTC.

V usage is TRBV13 and J usage is TRBJ2-1; possibly TRBD1 for D (6 bases). Germline-derived CDR1 and CDR2 are PRHDT and FYEKMQ (reference sequence). Trimming took 5 bases from V and 12 from J, leaving 11 bases between them. CDR3 length: 11 residues. Written as DNA, the CDR3 is TGTGCCAGCAGCCCGTTGACAGGGCAGTTCTTC. Its protein product is CASSPLTGQFF.

The table lists this clone with a few counts. The chain couples TRBV14 to TRBJ2-2; D ambiguous. Germline lookup yields CDR1 SGHDN and CDR2 FVKESK. The V gene lost 1 base and the J gene lost 1 base, with 7 bases spanning the gap. The CDR3 extends over 15 amino acids. CDR3 in amino acids: CASSQVRLNTGELFF. In DNA, the CDR3 is TGTGCCAGCAGCCAAGTTAGACTGAACACCGGGGAGCTGTTTTTT.

V is TRBV11-2 and J is TRBJ2-2; maybe TRBD2 (5 bases). The CDR3 contains 14 residues. Trimming left V 5 bases short and J 6 bases short, with 13 bases between. Looked up from germline, CDR1 is SGHAT and CDR2 is FQNNGV. This chain's CDR3 is CASSVVPDSGELFF. As DNA, the CDR3 is TGTGCCAGCAGCGTTGTTCCGGACTCCGGGGAGCTGTTTTTT.

This clone came up a few times. DNA of the CDR3: TGTGCCAGCAGTTTATTGGGACGGGAGGTTAATCAGCCCCAGCATTTT. The encoded protein is CASSLLGREVNQPQHF. V is TRBV28 and J is TRBJ1-5; a possible D gene is TRBD1 (5 bases). The CDR3 has 16 amino acids. CDR1 and CDR2 from the germline V gene are MDHEN and SYDVKM. Trimming cost V 1 base and J 4 bases, with 14 bases left between them.

V and J are TRBV6-6 and TRBJ1-1, with D uncertain. This CDR3 contains 14 residues. Germline V gene sequence: CDR1 MNHNY, CDR2 SVGAGI (reference sequence). V was shortened by 6 bases and J by 1 base, with 12 bases between the two germline ends. The CDR3 reads CASSRPIGNTEAFF. The CDR3 DNA is TGTGCCAGCAGCCGTCCTATTGGGAACACTGAAGCTTTCTTT.

This clone occurred a few times. V and J are TRBV6-4 and TRBJ1-5; D is perhaps TRBD1 (5 bases). With 3 bases removed from V and 5 bases from J, the gap between germline ends came to 11 bases. Germline V gives CDR1 MRHNA, CDR2 SNTAGT. CDR3 length: 14 amino acids. The CDR3 protein is CASSEAGGDQPQHF. The CDR3 bases are TGTGCCAGCAGTGAGGCGGGGGGTGATCAGCCCCAGCATTTT.

The V call is TRBV27, the J call TRBJ1-4; D unresolved. This CDR3 contains 14 residues. V lost 3 bases, J lost 8 bases, and 13 bases lay in between. The V gene's germline CDR1 is MNHEY and CDR2 SMNVEV (reference sequence). This CDR3 reads CASSFSGGGEKLFF. CDR3 nucleotide sequence: TGTGCCAGCAGTTTCTCGGGAGGAGGGGAAAAACTGTTTTTT.

The rearrangement uses TRBV25-1 and TRBJ2-1; 9 nucleotides line up with TRBD2. CDR1 MGHDK and CDR2 SYGVNS come from the germline V gene. The CDR3 is 15 amino acids. Trimming cost V 3 bases and J 5 bases; bases outside gene matches: 5. The CDR3 DNA is TGTGCCAGCAGTGAGATCCTAGCGGGGAACAATGAGCAGTTCTTC. As protein: CASSEILAGNNEQFF.

The V call is TRBV12-3 or TRBV12-4, the J call TRBJ1-3, with a tentative D call TRBD1 (6 bases). V was shortened by 8 bases and J by 3 bases, with 11 bases between the two germline ends. The CDR3 spans 13 residues. CDR3 amino acids: CASAGAVGNTIYF. The CDR3 DNA follows: TGTGCCAGCGCAGGGGCGGTTGGAAACACCATATATTTT.

The chain recombines TRBV10-1 with TRBJ2-5; 7 nucleotides match TRBD1. There are 12 residues in the CDR3. Germline V gene data show CDR1 as WNHNN and CDR2 as SYGVQD (reference sequence). With 8 bases clipped from V and 3 bases from J, the junction kept 3 bases outside the gene matches. CDR3 amino acids: CASGDSKETQYF. The CDR3 DNA reads TGCGCCAGCGGGGACAGTAAAGAGACCCAGTACTTC.

This chain uses TRBV9 with TRBJ2-7, with TRBD2 identical over 8 bases. Germline V lookup: CDR1 SGDLS, CDR2 YYNGEE. V gave up 3 bases and J gave up 3 bases; unmatched junction bases: 8. The length of the CDR3 is 15 residues. CDR3 nucleotides: TGTGCCAGCAGCGCAAGCGGGACTAGTCGCTACGAGCAGTACTTC. Translation: CASSASGTSRYEQYF.

This chain connects TRBV18 to TRBJ1-2, with 7 bases fitting TRBD1. The germline V gene has CDR1 KGHSH and CDR2 LQKENI. CDR3 length equals 14 residues. V trimming: 5 bases; J trimming: 3 bases; junction bases outside the gene matches: 6. CDR3 DNA sequence: TGTGCCAGCTCAGGAAACAGGGGCGACTATGGCTACACCTTC. Protein sequence: CASSGNRGDYGYTF. The full variable domain, completed using reference TRBV18 and TRBJ1-2, is NAGVMQNPRHLVRRRGQEARLRCSPMKGHSHVYWYRQLPEEGLKFMVYLQKENIIDESGMPKERFSAEFPKEGPSILRIQQVVRGDSAAYFCASSGNRGDYGYTFGSGTRLTVV.

V is TRBV4-1 and J is TRBJ1-1; D is uncertain. CDR3 length: 14 amino acids. Trimming shortened V by 3 bases and J by 0 bases, and 8 bases separated the two germline ends. CDR1 is MGHRA and CDR2 is YSYEKL in the germline V gene. DNA of the CDR3: TGCGCCAGCAGCCAGGCACAGCTGAACACTGAAGCTTTCTTT. The encoded protein is CASSQAQLNTEAFF.

This sequence joins TRBV10-3 and TRBJ2-5; D gene uncertain. Trimming pared 0 bases from V and 3 bases from J, leaving 17 bases between. The CDR3 runs to 17 residues. Looked up from germline, CDR1 is ENHRY and CDR2 is SYGVKD. DNA of the CDR3: TGTGCCATCAGTGAGTCCTGGCGAAGTCTAGGAAAAGAGACCCAGTACTTC. Translated: CAISESWRSLGKETQYF.

The chain combines TRBV7-2 with TRBJ2-1; 11 bases are shared with TRBD2. The CDR3 totals 13 residues. Trimming at V came to 10 bases and at J to 6 bases, leaving 5 bases not matched to a gene. CDR1 is SGHTA and CDR2 is FQGNSA in the germline V gene. CDR3 amino acids: CATHSGRANEQFF. The CDR3 DNA sequence: TGTGCCACTCATAGCGGGAGGGCCAATGAGCAGTTCTTC.

The chain uses TRBV2 and TRBJ1-2, with D perhaps matching TRBD1 (5 bases). This CDR3 has 12 residues. Germline CDR1 reads SNHLY; CDR2 reads FYNNEI. V gave up 7 bases and J gave up 3 bases, with 9 bases separating them. CDR3 nucleotide sequence: TGTGCCAGCATAGGAGGGGACTATGGCTACACCTTC. Translation gives CASIGGDYGYTF.

V gene TRBV3-1 (or the pseudogene TRBV3-2) combines with J gene TRBJ1-1; a possible D gene is TRBD1 (6 bases). The CDR3 totals 16 residues. Trimming took off 2 bases at V and 4 bases at J, with 17 bases between the two ends. Germline CDR1 is LGHDT and CDR2 is YNNKEL (reference sequence). The CDR3 here is CASSQRMDSRITEAFF. CDR3 DNA sequence: TGTGCCAGCAGCCAACGAATGGACAGCAGAATCACTGAAGCTTTCTTT.

The chain joins TRBV30 to TRBJ1-4; D remains ambiguous. The CDR3 length is 13 residues. Trimming removed 3 bases from V and 8 bases from J, with 13 bases in between. The V gene's germline CDR1 is GTSNPN and CDR2 SVGIG (reference sequence). This CDR3 reads CAWSRNSREKLFF. In nucleotides, the CDR3 is TGTGCCTGGAGCCGTAACAGCCGGGAAAAACTGTTTTTT.

This clone was seen just once. The chain couples TRBV27 to TRBJ2-3, with D perhaps TRBD2 (5 bases). V was shortened by 3 bases and J by 2 bases, with 12 bases between the two germline ends. Germline V CDR1 and CDR2: MNHEY, SMNVEV (reference sequence). The CDR3 covers 15 residues. CDR3 bases: TGTGCCAGCAGTTTCGAAGGAGGCCCCACAGATACGCAGTATTTT. It is translated as CASSFEGGPTDTQYF.